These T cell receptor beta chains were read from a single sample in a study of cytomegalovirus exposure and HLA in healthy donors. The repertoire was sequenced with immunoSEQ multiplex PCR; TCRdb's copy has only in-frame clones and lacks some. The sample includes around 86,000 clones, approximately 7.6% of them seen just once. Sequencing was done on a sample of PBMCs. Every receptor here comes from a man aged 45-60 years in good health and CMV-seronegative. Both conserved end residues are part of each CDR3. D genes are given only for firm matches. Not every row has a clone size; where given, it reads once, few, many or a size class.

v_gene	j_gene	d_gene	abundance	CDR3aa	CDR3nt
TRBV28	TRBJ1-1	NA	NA	CASSPDLTGYDRAEAFF	TGTGCCAGCAGCCCCGACTTGACAGGTTACGATCGCGCTGAAGCTTTCTTT
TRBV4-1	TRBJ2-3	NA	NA	CASSQDPRGADTQYF	TGCGCCAGCAGCCAAGATCCCCGGGGGGCTGATACGCAGTATTTT
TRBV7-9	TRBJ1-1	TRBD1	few	CASSLGQGITEAFF	TGTGCCAGCAGCTTAGGACAGGGGATCACTGAAGCTTTCTTT
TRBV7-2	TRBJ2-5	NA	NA	CASSLSLKETQYF	TGTGCCAGCAGCTTATCCTTAAAAGAGACCCAGTACTTC
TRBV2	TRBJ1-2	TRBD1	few	CASSVTGGGSYTF	TGTGCCAGCAGTGTAACAGGGGGCGGGAGCTACACCTTC
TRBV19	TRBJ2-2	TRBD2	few	CASKGPRGRTNTGELFF	TGTGCCAGTAAGGGACCGCGCGGGAGAACGAACACCGGGGAGCTGTTTTTT
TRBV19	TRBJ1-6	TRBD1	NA	CASSRQGSSYNSPLHF	TGTGCCAGTAGTAGACAGGGCAGCTCCTATAATTCACCCCTCCACTTT
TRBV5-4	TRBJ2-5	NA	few	CASSPWNGQETQYF	TGTGCCAGCAGCCCCTGGAACGGGCAAGAGACCCAGTACTTC
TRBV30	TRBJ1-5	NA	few	CAATGTGQPQHF	TGTGCGGCCACAGGGACGGGTCAGCCCCAGCATTTT
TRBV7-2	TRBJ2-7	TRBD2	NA	CASSRGGYEQYF	TGTGCCAGCAGCCGGGGGGGCTACGAGCAGTACTTC
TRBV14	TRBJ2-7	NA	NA	CASSQIAGYSEQYF	TGTGCCAGCAGCCAAATCGCGGGATATAGCGAGCAGTACTTC
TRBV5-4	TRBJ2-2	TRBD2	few	CASSQDESSGSLNTGELFF	TGTGCCAGCAGCCAAGATGAAAGTAGCGGGAGTCTCAACACCGGGGAGCTGTTTTTT
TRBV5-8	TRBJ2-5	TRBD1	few	CASSAGQGAYQETQYF	TGTGCCAGCAGCGCCGGACAGGGGGCTTATCAAGAGACCCAGTACTTC
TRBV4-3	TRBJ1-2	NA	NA	CASSQDRSPGQTGGYTF	TGCGCCAGCAGCCAAGATCGGTCACCTGGGCAAACGGGAGGCTACACCTTC
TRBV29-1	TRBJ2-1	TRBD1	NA	CSVSQGSRSYNEQFF	TGCAGCGTATCACAGGGGTCCCGCTCCTACAATGAGCAGTTCTTC
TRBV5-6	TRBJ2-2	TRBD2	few	CASSLAGGPSGELFF	TGTGCCAGCAGCTTAGCGGGGGGGCCCAGCGGGGAGCTGTTTTTT
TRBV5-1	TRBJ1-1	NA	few	CASSLSPTGPRDTEAFF	TGCGCCAGCAGCTTATCCCCGACAGGCCCGAGGGACACTGAAGCTTTCTTT
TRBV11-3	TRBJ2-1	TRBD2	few	CASSPGTSWYNEQFF	TGTGCCAGCAGCCCCGGGACTAGCTGGTACAATGAGCAGTTCTTC
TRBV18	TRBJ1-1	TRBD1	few	CASSLQGQRNTEAFF	TGTGCCAGCTCACTGCAGGGACAGCGGAACACTGAAGCTTTCTTT
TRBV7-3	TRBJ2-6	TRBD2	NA	CASSLKAGDAGANVLTF	TGTGCCAGCAGCTTAAAAGCGGGAGACGCTGGGGCCAACGTCCTGACTTTC
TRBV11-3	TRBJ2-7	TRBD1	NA	CASSVSGTGTHEQYF	TGTGCCAGCAGCGTCTCCGGGACAGGGACCCACGAGCAGTACTTC
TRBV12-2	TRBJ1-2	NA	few	CASRLDGRQGSYGYTF	TGTGCAAGTCGCTTAGATGGAAGACAGGGATCTTATGGCTACACCTTC
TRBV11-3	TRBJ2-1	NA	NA	CASSSGQYNEQFF	TGTGCCAGCAGCTCAGGACAGTACAATGAGCAGTTCTTC
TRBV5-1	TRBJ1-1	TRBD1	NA	CAGSYGQGGAFF	TGCGCCGGCAGCTACGGACAGGGTGGAGCTTTCTTT
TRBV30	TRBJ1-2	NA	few	CAWSVQGHYGYTF	TGTGCCTGGAGTGTACAGGGTCACTATGGCTACACCTTC
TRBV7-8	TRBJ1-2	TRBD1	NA	CASSTGQGSDGYTF	TGTGCCAGCAGCACCGGACAGGGTTCGGATGGCTACACCTTC
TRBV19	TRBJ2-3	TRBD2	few	CASSPTSGRTDTQYF	TGTGCCAGTAGTCCTACTAGCGGGAGGACAGATACGCAGTATTTT
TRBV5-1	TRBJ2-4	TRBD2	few	CASSPDPSGRGIQYF	TGCGCCAGCAGCCCCGATCCTAGCGGGAGGGGTATTCAGTACTTC
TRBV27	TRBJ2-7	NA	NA	CASSLISSTGSYEQYF	TGTGCCAGCAGTTTAATTTCCTCAACAGGGTCCTACGAGCAGTACTTC
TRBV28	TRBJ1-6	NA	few	CASSFEGVNSPLHF	TGTGCCAGCAGTTTTGAGGGGGTTAATTCACCCCTCCACTTT
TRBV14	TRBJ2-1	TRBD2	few	CASSQVHFGTSGRADYNEQFF	TGTGCCAGCAGCCAAGTCCACTTCGGGACTAGCGGGAGGGCCGACTACAATGAGCAGTTCTTC
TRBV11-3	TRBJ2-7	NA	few	CASSLTGFHEQYF	TGTGCCAGCAGTTTAACAGGGTTCCACGAGCAGTACTTC
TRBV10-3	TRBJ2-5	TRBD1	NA	CAISETETGKETQYF	TGTGCCATCAGTGAGACCGAGACAGGGAAAGAGACCCAGTACTTC
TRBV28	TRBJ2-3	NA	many	CASSLIRIAEADTQYF	TGTGCCAGCAGTTTAATCCGGATAGCGGAGGCAGATACGCAGTATTTT
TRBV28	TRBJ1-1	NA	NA	CASSLEMETEAFF	TGTGCCAGCAGTTTGGAGATGGAAACTGAAGCTTTCTTT
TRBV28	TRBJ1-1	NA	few	CASSSNGGPSGAFF	TGTGCCAGCAGTTCCAACGGAGGGCCCTCAGGGGCTTTCTTT